These T cell receptor beta chains were read from a single sample in a study of OX40 agonist ivuxolimab in advanced cancers. Repertoires were generated with immunoSEQ multiplex PCR, while TCRdb's copy carries only in-frame clones and drops some. The sample shows 50,000 to 70,000 clones, about four fifths of them seen only once. Source: CD4+ or CD8+ T cells sorted from blood, taken in a trial of the OX40 agonist ivuxolimab. Source of these receptors: an adult with an advanced solid tumor such as melanoma, head and neck, liver or kidney cancer. The CDR3 runs from the conserved cysteine through the conserved F or W. The D gene is left open where the match is weak. The size field is filled for only some rows; it gives once, few, many or a size class.

TRBJ1-5	TRBV30	.	.	TGTGCCTGGAACAAGGCAGTTAGCAATCAGCCCCAGCATTTT	CAWNKAVSNQPQHF
TRBJ2-4	TRBV30	.	TRBD1	TGTGCCTGGAGTTTGGGACAGATAGCCAAAAACATTCAGTACTTC	CAWSLGQIAKNIQYF
TRBJ2-1	TRBV9	.	.	TGTGCCAGCAGCGTAGGCCGGGACCTAGGAGGGAATGAGCAGTTCTTC	CASSVGRDLGGNEQFF
TRBJ2-3	TRBV19	.	.	TGTGCCAGTAAAGCCTTCACTAGCACAGATACGCAGTATTTT	CASKAFTSTDTQYF
TRBJ1-2	TRBV9	.	.	TGTGCCAGCAGCCCGTCCACTAACTATGGCTACACCTTC	CASSPSTNYGYTF
TRBJ1-2	TRBV6-1	.	TRBD1	TGTGCCAGCAGTACACAGACAGGGGGATATTATGGCTACACCTTC	CASSTQTGGYYGYTF
TRBJ2-7	TRBV11-2	.	TRBD1	TGTGCCAGCAGCCAGATTCGGACAGGGAGCTCCTACGAGCAGTACTTC	CASSQIRTGSSYEQYF
TRBJ1-2	TRBV2	.	.	TGTGCCAGCAGTGAATCTCCGGGATGGGGCTACACCTTC	CASSESPGWGYTF
TRBJ2-5	TRBV18	.	.	TGTGCCAGCTCACTGACGGGACTCGAGTACCAAGAGACCCAGTACTTC	CASSLTGLEYQETQYF
TRBJ1-1	TRBV6-4	.	TRBD1	TGTGCCAGCAGTGACTCGGACAGGGTAACTGAAGCTTTCTTT	CASSDSDRVTEAFF
TRBJ2-4	TRBV5-1	.	.	TGCGCCAGCAGCTTGGGTAGAGGGGGTCGATTAGCCAAAAACATTCAGTACTTC	CASSLGRGGRLAKNIQYF
TRBJ2-1	TRBV18	.	.	TGTGCCAGCTCACCCTGGGGTACCTACAATGAGCAGTTCTTC	CASSPWGTYNEQFF
TRBJ1-6	TRBV4-1	.	.	TGCGCCAGCAGTTACGATCGGGGTCAAAATTCACCCCTCCACTTT	CASSYDRGQNSPLHF
TRBJ1-5	TRBV19	.	TRBD1	TGTGCCAGTACTCCTAGGGGACAGGGTTTGGGCAATCAGCCCCAGCATTTT	CASTPRGQGLGNQPQHF
TRBJ2-3	TRBV5-6	.	TRBD2	TGTGCCAGCAGCTTCCAGCGGGGCAGTGTAGATACGCAGTATTTT	CASSFQRGSVDTQYF
TRBJ1-1	TRBV6-5	.	.	TGTGCCAGCAGTTTAGCTAACACTGAAGCTTTCTTT	CASSLANTEAFF
TRBJ2-4	TRBV7-9	.	TRBD1	TGTGCCAGCAGCCTACGAAGACAGGGGAGCATTCAGTACTTC	CASSLRRQGSIQYF
TRBJ1-1	TRBV4-2	once	TRBD1	TGTGCCAGCAGCCAAGCCCCAGGGGGCACTGAAGCTTTCTTT	CASSQAPGGTEAFF